This T cell receptor beta chain is from a study of T cell responses to AZD1222 COVID-19 vaccine. Germline V lookup: CDR1 SGDLS, CDR2 YYNGEE. The ends were cut back, 0 bases at V and 4 bases at J, with 13 bases in the middle. The CDR3 is 15 amino acids. TCRdb's copy holds only in-frame clones and misses some; the assay was immunoSEQ multiplex PCR. Of 150,000 to 200,000 clones in the sample, about 93% are singletons; the top ten hold 1.5% to 2.5%. V is TRBV9 and J is TRBJ1-2, with D maybe TRBD1 (6 bases). This clonotype was obtained from an adult who received the AZD1222 COVID-19 vaccine. The specimen comprised peripheral blood, sampled 28 days after the second AZD1222 dose. CDR3 nucleotide sequence: TGTGCCAGCAGCGTAGGTCTACAGGGAAGCTATGGCTACACCTTC. Amino acid sequence: CASSVGLQGSYGYTF.